This entry describes one TCR beta chain. Its antigen remains unknown. CDR1 and CDR2 (germline): KGHSH, LQKENI. CDR3 size: 13 residues. Trimming took off 3 bases at V and 6 bases at J, with 9 bases between the two ends. ViraFEST used viral peptide pools to expand antigen-specific CD4+ T cells before sequencing. Researchers isolated CD4+ T cells once roughly nine days of culture had elapsed. Two-dose vaccination with either BNT162b2 or mRNA-1273 was given to the participants. The vaccine recipients had no prior SARS-CoV-2 infection, with negative nucleocapsid antibodies. A density of fewer than 2.5 million PBMC per well was used; these cells were cultured with approximately 9.1 IU/ml IL-2 and roughly 10 ug/ml peptides. The data derive from a study of vaccination effects on CD4 cells after COVID-19. Study findings and constraints: Late in the post-vaccination period, infection-induced and vaccine-induced clones underwent marked clonal contraction.

The table came from immunoSEQ multiplex PCR; TCRdb's copy has only in-frame clones and leaves some out. Found here are around 67,000 clones, about 81% of them singletons; the top ten hold 0.95% to 1.5%. This chain links TRBV18 with TRBJ1-5; D remains ambiguous. The specimen was CD4+ T cells from PBMCs cultured with HCoV-229E spike peptides, collected after COVID-19 vaccination. The sequence was collected from a human donor who received a COVID-19 vaccine. This CDR3 is CASSPEGSQPQHF. The DNA for the CDR3 is TGTGCCAGCTCACCTGAGGGCAGTCAGCCCCAGCATTTT.